The 10 T cell receptor beta chains below were found in one sample sequenced in a study of CD8+CD57+ T cells in acquired aplastic anemia. CDR3 and TCR beta VDJ profiling relied on a genomic DNA template. TCRdb re-analysed the reads in MiXCR, keeping a single row per CDR3 protein. The sample has 150,000 to 200,000 distinct CDR3 sequences; nearly 65% are singletons. CD8+CD57+ cell expansion had been shown by flow cytometry in patients chosen for sequencing. Material: sorted CD4+, CD8+, or CD8+CD57+ T cells (not recorded which) from PBMCs. These receptors all stem from a human donor with aplastic anemia.

The chain joins TRBV5-1 to TRBJ1-2; D perhaps matches TRBD1 (5 bases). V was shortened by 2 bases and J by 4 bases, with 9 bases between the two germline ends. The V gene's germline CDR1 is SGHRS and CDR2 YFSETQ. CDR3 length: 13 residues. DNA for the CDR3: TGCGCCAGCAGCTTCGGAGACAGCTATGGCTACACCTTC. Protein: CASSFGDSYGYTF. The whole variable domain, remainder taken from reference TRBV5-1 and TRBJ1-2, is KAGVTQTPRYLIKTRGQQVTLSCSPISGHRSVSWYQQTPGQGLQFLFEYFSETQRNKGNFPGRFSGRQFSNSRSEMNVSTLELGDSALYLCASSFGDSYGYTFGSGTRLTVV.

The rearrangement joins TRBV7-3 to TRBJ2-7, with D unresolved. Trimming cost V 2 bases and J 3 bases, with 8 bases left between them. This CDR3 region has 13 residues. Germline loops: CDR1 SGHTA, CDR2 FQGTGA. The CDR3 DNA reads TGTGCCAGCAGCTTAGTACAGAGCTACGAGCAGTACTTC. Amino acids: CASSLVQSYEQYF. Variable domain in full (rest from reference TRBV7-3 and TRBJ2-7): GAGVSQTPSNKVTEKGKYVELRCDPISGHTALYWYRQSLGQGPEFLIYFQGTGAADDSGLPNDRFFAVRPEGSVSTLKIQRTERGDSAVYLCASSLVQSYEQYFGPGTRLTVT.

This chain uses TRBV20-1 with TRBJ2-5; TRBD2 matches 13 bases. V dropped 5 bases and J dropped 3; count of bases not matched to a gene: 3. The V gene's germline CDR1 is DFQATT and CDR2 SNEGSKA (reference sequence). The CDR3 loop spans 14 amino acids. The CDR3 region has the DNA TGCAGTGCTTCCGGACTAGCGGGGGAAGAGACCCAGTACTTC. Translated: CSASGLAGEETQYF.

This chain joins TRBV6-6 and TRBJ1-6, with D possibly matching TRBD1 (5 bases). Trimming took 5 bases from V and 9 from J, leaving 17 bases between them. This CDR3 is built from 15 residues. Germline V gives CDR1 MNHNY, CDR2 SVGAGI (reference sequence). The CDR3 nucleotides are TGTGCCAGCAGTCTAATGCCCCAGGGAGGTTCACCCCTCCACTTT. It specifies CASSLMPQGGSPLHF.

There are many counts of this clonotype. This chain connects TRBV10-3 to TRBJ2-7; a weak D match, TRBD2 (6 bases). This CDR3 has 16 residues. The V and J ends lost 0 bases and 7 bases respectively, with 19 bases between them. CDR1 is ENHRY and CDR2 is SYGVKD in the germline V gene. The chain's CDR3 is CAISESWDSTEKEQYF. CDR3 bases: TGTGCCATCAGTGAGTCCTGGGACTCGACGGAGAAAGAGCAGTACTTC.

For this clonotype: With a much larger clone just one base away, this may be a read error. The chain combines TRBV9 with TRBJ2-5; unclear D gene. The CDR3 sequence is 15 residues long. Germline V gene lookup returns CDR1 SGDLS and CDR2 YYNGEE. Between the trimmed V and J ends, which lost 0 bases and 1 base, there was a span of 10 bases. CDR3 sequence: CASSVDGPSQETQYF. In DNA form, the CDR3 reads TGTGCCAGCAGCGTAGATGGTCCTAGCCAAGAGACCCAGTACTTC.

With regard to this clonotype: This may come from a read error, since a much larger clone is one base off. Because it lacks the conserved phenylalanine or tryptophan at the end, this CDR3 is likely a read error. This chain links TRBV11-3 with TRBJ2-2; the D is unclear. The germline V gene encodes CDR1 SGHNT and CDR2 YENEEA. The ends were cut back, 5 bases at V and 5 bases at J, with 15 bases in the middle. The CDR3 sequence is 15 residues long. CDR3: CASSQDGGGTGELFL. For the CDR3, the DNA is TGTGCCAGCAGCCAGGACGGCGGCGGTACCGGGGAGCTGTTTCTT.

By sample fraction, this clonotype is medium-sized (0.01 to 0.1%). The rearrangement links TRBV20-1 to TRBJ2-7, with D unresolved. CDR3 length equals 14 residues. V was cut by 0 bases and J by 3 bases, with 12 bases left in between. Germline CDR1 and CDR2: DFQATT and SNEGSKA (reference sequence). The chain's CDR3 is CSARDNDHIYEQYF. CDR3 in DNA: TGCAGTGCTAGAGATAATGACCACATCTACGAGCAGTACTTC.

The CDR3 nucleotides read TGCAGCGTTGTGTTAGGGAAGGATTCCAACTATGGCTACACCTTC. This codes for CSVVLGKDSNYGYTF. The chain joins TRBV29-1 to TRBJ1-2; D unresolved. V was clipped by 4 bases and J by 2 bases, with 17 bases between them. CDR1 and CDR2 from the germline V gene are SQVTM and ANQGSEA. This CDR3 is 15 amino acids long. The complete variable domain, with remaining parts taken from reference TRBV29-1 and TRBJ1-2, reads SAVISQKPSRDICQRGTSLTIQCQVDSQVTMMFWYRQQPGQSLTLIATANQGSEATYESGFVIDKFPISRPNLTFSTLTVSNMSPEDSSIYLCSVVLGKDSNYGYTFGSGTRLTVV.

This clonotype was observed at least ten times. This rearrangement joins TRBV4-2 to TRBJ2-5; D might be TRBD1 (5 bases). CDR1 and CDR2 (germline): LGHNA, YNFKEQ. The CDR3 is 13 amino acids. Trimming removed 1 base from V and 9 bases from J, with 12 bases in between. The CDR3 DNA sequence: TGTGCCAGCAGCCAAGCGGTTATACAGGCCCAGTACTTC. Translating gives CASSQAVIQAQYF.